Included here is one TCR beta chain sequence, with context. The table lists this clonotype with many counts. Its antigen remains unidentified. The record has no base qualities; no much larger clone is one base away. This specimen comes from a study of T-cell reconstitution after alpha-beta-depleted transplantation in children (dated by TCRdb to 2016 to 2018). About the study as a whole: T-cell immune reconstitution after TCRalphabeta/CD19-depleted allogeneic hematopoietic cell transplantation in children was quantitatively tracked in the study by means of TCR repertoire profiling.

Looking up the germline V gene (reference sequence) yields CDR1 DFQATT and CDR2 SNEGSKA. There are 11 amino acids in the CDR3, from cysteine to phenylalanine inclusive. Only CDR3 DNA is held: 33 bases, read in frame from base 1. Clipping removes 8 bases from V and 5 bases from J, with 3 as the unmatched junction base count. The library was obtained by PCR. The data were produced on an Illumina HiSeq 2500. TCR library preparation used molecular barcoding, with unique molecular identifiers applied to normalize quantification of the TCRbeta repertoire. Through fastp at Q25 and MiXCR, TCRdb rebuilt clones from the public reads, retaining in-frame beta chains. Each record represents a unique CDR3 protein, reported with the most common genes and DNA among its rows. Across this sample there are some 300,000 distinct CDR3 sequences, with about 9.4% seen only once. The leading ten clones occupy 2% to 3% of the sample.

The receptor was derived from a human donor who donated a stem cell graft to a child with acute lymphoblastic leukemia. The sequenced sample was PBMCs from the stem cell graft donor, obtained from the stem cell graft. The chain is encoded by TRBV20-1 joined to TRBJ2-1; the central 7 bases match TRBD1. This receptor has the CDR3 CSTDRDNEQFF. The DNA sequence follows: TGCAGTACCGACAGGGACAATGAGCAGTTCTTC.